This T cell receptor (beta chain) emerged from a study of T-cell memory formation after mild COVID-19. Study context: Most TCR clusters belonged to a single donor.

The CDR3 consists of 15 residues. The germline CDR1 and CDR2 sequences are SEHNR and FQNEAQ (reference sequence). V lost 5 bases and J 4 bases, leaving 12 bases between the germline ends. Study conclusions and caveats: Some SARS-CoV-2-responding clones were already detected in memory before infection. Whether day 37 second-wave clones are SARS-CoV-2-specific was not confirmed.

MiXCR, applied by TCRdb to the 5' RACE reads, yields one record per CDR3 protein. The table lists 200,000 or so distinct CDR3 sequences, about 18% of them singletons, with 2.4% in the top ten. This clonotype was seen more than once but under ten times. Its antigen is still unknown. This TCR derives from an adult woman who had mild COVID-19 (a few samples of this study predate the infection). Cell type and time point are not known. Sample: PBMCs or a T cell subset sorted from them (not recorded which). The rearrangement links TRBV7-9 to TRBJ2-6; no clear D gene. CDR3 in DNA: TGTGCCAGCAGCCAAGCGCCCGCGGGGGCCAACGTCCTGACTTTC. Its translation is CASSQAPAGANVLTF.